This TCR beta chain was documented in a study of CD8+ T cells in alopecia areata. Overall study context: Grafts of skin from C3H/HeJ donors aged about 6-13 months with spontaneous alopecia went to female C3H/HeJ mice aged roughly 7-11 weeks.

RNA extraction and reverse transcription yielded cDNA as sequencing template. Assay used: immunoSEQ multiplex PCR; TCRdb lists only in-frame clones, some missing. This sample comprises around 290,000 clones, none seen once only. General study findings and limits: TCR sharing across patients was less clear than in mice, possibly HLA-related.

This clone was seen a handful of times. Antigen: not known. Mouse gene names and germline throughout. The CDR3 is cut off 4 residues early in the read; its end comes from the germline J gene. Cells pooled from cutaneous lymph nodes were sorted on CD4, CD8alpha, NKG2D, NKG2ACE and other markers. Germline CDR1 FNHDT, CDR2 SITEND (reference sequence). This CDR3 comprises 12 residues. The material sequenced was CD4+ T cells sorted from a lymph node. The chain joins TRBV19 to TRBJ2-3, with TRBD2 matching over 7 bases. The TCR originated in a C3H/HeJ mouse with alopecia areata. These mice share the MHC haplotype H2-k. CDR3 residues: CASTTGRETLYF. CDR3 DNA, as far as it was read: TGTGCCAGCACGACTGGGAGAGAA.